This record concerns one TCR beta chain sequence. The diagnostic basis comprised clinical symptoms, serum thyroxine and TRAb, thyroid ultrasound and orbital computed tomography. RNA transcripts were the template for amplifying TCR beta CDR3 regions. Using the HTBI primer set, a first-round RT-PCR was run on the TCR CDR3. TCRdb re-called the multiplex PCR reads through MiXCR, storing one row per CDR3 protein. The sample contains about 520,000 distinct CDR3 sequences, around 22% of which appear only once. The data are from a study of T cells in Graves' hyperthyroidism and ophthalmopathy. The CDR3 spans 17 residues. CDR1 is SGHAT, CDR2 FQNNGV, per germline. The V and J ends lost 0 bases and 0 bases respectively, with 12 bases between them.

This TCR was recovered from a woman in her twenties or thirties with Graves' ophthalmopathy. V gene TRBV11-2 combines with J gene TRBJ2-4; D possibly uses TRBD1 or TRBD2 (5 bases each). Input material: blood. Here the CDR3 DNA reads TGTGCCAGCAGCTTAGATGGGGGTCTGGGAGCCAAAAACATTCAGTACTTC. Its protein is CASSLDGGLGAKNIQYF.